The 10 T cell receptor beta chains below were found in one sample sequenced in a study of cytomegalovirus exposure and HLA in healthy donors. The study ran its PCR with 60 Vbeta and 13 Jbeta primers. The protocol was immunoSEQ multiplex PCR, while the TCRdb copy is restricted to in-frame clones and leaves out a portion. Of about 220,000 clones in the sample, roughly 84% were seen once. The material sequenced was PBMCs. These receptors originate from a boy between 2 and 15 years old in good health and CMV-seronegative.

V is TRBV15 and J is TRBJ2-4; TRBD1 might be the D (6 bases). This CDR3 is built from 13 residues. Germline V gene lookup returns CDR1 LNHNV and CDR2 YYDKDF (reference sequence). Deletions cut 2 bases from V and 7 bases from J, with 9 bases between. The CDR3 region is CATSRSDRNIQYF. DNA of the CDR3: TGTGCCACCAGCAGATCAGACAGGAACATTCAGTACTTC.

The chain recombines TRBV19 with TRBJ1-5, with a weak D call TRBD1 (5 bases). CDR3 length: 13 residues. Germline V CDR1 and CDR2: LNHDA, SQIVND (reference sequence). V gave up 4 bases and J gave up 3 bases, with 7 bases separating them. CDR3 bases: TGTGCCAGTAGTAAACAGGACAATCAGCCCCAGCATTTT. Translation: CASSKQDNQPQHF.

V gene TRBV4-1 combines with J gene TRBJ1-2; 8 nucleotides match TRBD1. Looked up from germline, CDR1 is MGHRA and CDR2 is YSYEKL. CDR3 length equals 15 residues. V lost 2 bases to trimming and J lost 2 bases; unmatched junction nucleotides: 4. CDR3 loop: CASSQLRTGNYGYTF. CDR3 nucleotide sequence: TGCGCCAGCAGCCAACTGAGGACAGGGAACTATGGCTACACCTTC.

The chain is built from TRBV11-2 and TRBJ1-5; 9 bases are shared with TRBD1. This CDR3 comprises 15 residues. Germline-derived CDR1 and CDR2 are SGHAT and FQNNGV. Losses at the gene ends were 1 base for V and 7 bases for J; bases not matched to a gene: 5. The CDR3 nucleotides read TGTGCCAGCAGCTTAGGAGGGACAGGGCAACAGCCCCAGCATTTT. Protein: CASSLGGTGQQPQHF.

This sequence joins TRBV7-8 and TRBJ2-7; 7 bases fit TRBD2. The germline V gene has CDR1 SGHVS and CDR2 FQNEAQ. This CDR3 comprises 16 residues. The V and J ends lost 5 bases and 5 bases, in that order; junction bases with no gene match: 15. In DNA, the CDR3 is TGTGCCAGCAGCCTACGACTTGCGGGGGAGGAGCACGAGCAGTACTTC. Amino acids: CASSLRLAGEEHEQYF.

V and J are TRBV5-6 and TRBJ1-1, with a tentative D call TRBD1 (6 bases). Germline CDR1 SGHDT, CDR2 YYEEEE. The CDR3 contains 12 residues. V gave up 4 bases and J gave up 12 bases, with 16 bases separating them. The CDR3 is CASSHGGAGTFF. CDR3 coding DNA: TGTGCCAGCAGCCATGGGGGGGCAGGTACTTTCTTT. Full variable domain (outside the CDR3, taken from reference TRBV5-6 and TRBJ1-1): DAGVTQSPTHLIKTRGQQVTLRCSPKSGHDTVSWYQQALGQGPQFIFQYYEEEERQRGNFPDRFSGHQFPNYSSELNVNALLLGDSALYLCASSHGGAGTFFGQGTRLTVV.

In its sample, this clone was seen once. The limits of the CDR3 on the DNA are not certain, so only TCRdb's listed CDR3 is given. The chain combines TRBV5-1 with TRBJ2-7; TRBD1 is the table's D call, not checked against the DNA. From germline, CDR1 is SGHRS and CDR2 YFSETQ. The CDR3 is 16 residues long, counting both termini. The CDR3 is CASLFGPGASAYEQYF.

The chain uses TRBV6-5 and TRBJ1-2, with D perhaps matching TRBD1 (5 bases). The germline V gene has CDR1 MNHEY and CDR2 SVGAGI. V lost 2 bases to trimming and J lost 2 bases, with 6 bases between them. The CDR3 is 13 residues long. CDR3 residues: CASSYGQNYGYTF. The CDR3 DNA is TGTGCCAGCAGTTACGGACAAAACTATGGCTACACCTTC.

The V call is TRBV19, the J call TRBJ2-3, with 7 positions matching TRBD2. This CDR3 comprises 16 residues. V lost 4 bases and J lost 6; bases outside the gene matches: 13. CDR1 is LNHDA and CDR2 is SQIVND in the germline V gene (reference sequence). CDR3 protein: CASSKVAGQAGDTQYF. As DNA, the CDR3 is TGTGCCAGTAGTAAGGTGGCAGGCCAAGCGGGGGATACGCAGTATTTT.

This chain connects TRBV5-8 to TRBJ2-4; 7 nucleotides agree with TRBD1. There are 14 residues in the CDR3. CDR1 and CDR2 (germline): SGHTS, YDEGEE. Trimming cost V 3 bases and J 5 bases; bases outside gene matches: 5. The CDR3 is CASSSTGTQNIQYF. In DNA form, the CDR3 reads TGTGCCAGCAGCTCGACAGGGACCCAAAACATTCAGTACTTC.